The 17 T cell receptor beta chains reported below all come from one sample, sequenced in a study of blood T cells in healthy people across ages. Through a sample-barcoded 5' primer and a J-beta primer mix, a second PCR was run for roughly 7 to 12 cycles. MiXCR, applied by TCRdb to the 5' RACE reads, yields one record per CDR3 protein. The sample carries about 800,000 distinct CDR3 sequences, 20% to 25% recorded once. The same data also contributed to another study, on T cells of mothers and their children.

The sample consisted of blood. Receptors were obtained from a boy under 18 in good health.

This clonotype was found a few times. In DNA form, the CDR3 reads TGCGCCAGTCGGACCGAGCCCGGAGAAAAACTGTTTTTT. As protein: CASRTEPGEKLFF. The rearrangement joins TRBV5-1 to TRBJ1-4, with unresolved D. The V end was cut by 8 bases, the J end by 8 bases, with 16 bases between. There are 13 residues in the CDR3. CDR1 SGHRS and CDR2 YFSETQ come from the germline V gene.

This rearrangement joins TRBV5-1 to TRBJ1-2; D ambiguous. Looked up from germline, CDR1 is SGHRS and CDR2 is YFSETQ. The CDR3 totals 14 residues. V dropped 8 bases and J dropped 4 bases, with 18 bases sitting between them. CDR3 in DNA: TGCGCCAGTTCGATTGTTCCAGGAGCCTATGGCTACACCTTC. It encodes CASSIVPGAYGYTF.

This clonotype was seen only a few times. CDR3 loop: CASSYKGLPDQETQYF. CDR3 bases: TGTGCCAGCAGCTATAAGGGACTACCGGACCAAGAGACCCAGTACTTC. The chain recombines TRBV9 with TRBJ2-5, with 7 bases identical to TRBD2. Germline CDR1 is SGDLS and CDR2 is YYNGEE. After removal of 4 bases from V and 0 bases from J, the junction contained 9 bases not matched to a gene. CDR3 length: 16 amino acids.

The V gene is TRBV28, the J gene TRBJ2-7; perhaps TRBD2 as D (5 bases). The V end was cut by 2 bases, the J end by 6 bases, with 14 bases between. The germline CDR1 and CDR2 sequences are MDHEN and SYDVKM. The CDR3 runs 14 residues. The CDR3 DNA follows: TGTGCCAGCAGTTTAGAACTCTCTGCGGGCGAGCAGTACTTC. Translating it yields CASSLELSAGEQYF.

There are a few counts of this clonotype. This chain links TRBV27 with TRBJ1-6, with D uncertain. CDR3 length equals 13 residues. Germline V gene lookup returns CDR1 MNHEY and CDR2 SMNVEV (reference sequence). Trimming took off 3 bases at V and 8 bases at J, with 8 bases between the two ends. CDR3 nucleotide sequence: TGTGCCAGCAGTTTGAGTCTCGATTCACCCCTCCACTTT. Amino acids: CASSLSLDSPLHF.

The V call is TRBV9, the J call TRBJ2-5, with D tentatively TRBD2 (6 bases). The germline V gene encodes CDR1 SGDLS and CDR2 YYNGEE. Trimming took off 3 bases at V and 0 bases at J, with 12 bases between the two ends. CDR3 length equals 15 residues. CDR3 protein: CASSAGTGDQETQYF. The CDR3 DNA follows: TGTGCCAGCAGCGCAGGGACGGGGGACCAAGAGACCCAGTACTTC.

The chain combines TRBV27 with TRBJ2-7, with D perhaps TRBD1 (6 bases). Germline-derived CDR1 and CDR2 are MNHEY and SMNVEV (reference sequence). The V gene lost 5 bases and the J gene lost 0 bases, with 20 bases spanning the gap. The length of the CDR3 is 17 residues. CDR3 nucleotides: TGTGCCAGCAGTCCCTTATGGGAAGGGGGTGTCTCCTACGAGCAGTACTTC. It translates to CASSPLWEGGVSYEQYF.

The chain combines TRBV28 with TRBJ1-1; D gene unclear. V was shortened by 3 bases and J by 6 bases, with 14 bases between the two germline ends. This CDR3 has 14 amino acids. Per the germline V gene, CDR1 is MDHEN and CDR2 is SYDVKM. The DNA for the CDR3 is TGTGCCAGCAGTTTTAGCTGGGGTTATTCTGAAGCTTTCTTT. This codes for CASSFSWGYSEAFF.

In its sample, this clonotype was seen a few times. Written as DNA, the CDR3 is TGTGCCAGAAACCTTTTCCTATTCCGGGACAGAGCACTAGCCAAAAACATTCAGTACTTC. It specifies CARNLFLFRDRALAKNIQYF. The chain uses TRBV28 and TRBJ2-4; 7 nucleotides line up with TRBD1. Unmatched junction bases numbered 23, after V lost 9 bases and J lost 0 bases. CDR1 is MDHEN and CDR2 is SYDVKM in the germline V gene. The CDR3 covers 20 residues. Complete variable domain (other parts from reference TRBV28 and TRBJ2-4): DVKVTQSSRYLVKRTGEKVFLECVQDMDHENMFWYRQDPGLGLRLIYFSYDVKMKEKGDIPEGYSVSREKKERFSLILESASTNQTSMYLCARNLFLFRDRALAKNIQYFGAGTRLSVL.

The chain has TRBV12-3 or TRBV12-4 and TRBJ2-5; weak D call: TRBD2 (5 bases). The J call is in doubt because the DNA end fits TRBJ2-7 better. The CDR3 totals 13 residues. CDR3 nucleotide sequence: TGTGCCAGCAAAAGTGGGGAGTACTACGAGCAGTACTTC. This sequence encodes CASKSGEYYEQYF.

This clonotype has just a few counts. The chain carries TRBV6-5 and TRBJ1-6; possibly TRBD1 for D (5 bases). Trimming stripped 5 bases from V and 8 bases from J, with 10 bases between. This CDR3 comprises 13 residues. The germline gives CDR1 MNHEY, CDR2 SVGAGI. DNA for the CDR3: TGTGCCAGCAGTCTTGGGACGTATTCACCCCTCCACTTT. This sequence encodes CASSLGTYSPLHF.

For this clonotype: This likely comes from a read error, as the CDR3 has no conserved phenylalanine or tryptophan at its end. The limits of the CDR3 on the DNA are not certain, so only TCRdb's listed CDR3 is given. The CDR3 here is CSVETGDYGYPL. The chain recombines TRBV29-1 with TRBJ1-2; the D call of TRBD1 is as the table states it, not checked on the DNA. The CDR3 is 12 amino acids long, termini counted. CDR1 and CDR2 (germline): SQVTM, ANQGSEA.

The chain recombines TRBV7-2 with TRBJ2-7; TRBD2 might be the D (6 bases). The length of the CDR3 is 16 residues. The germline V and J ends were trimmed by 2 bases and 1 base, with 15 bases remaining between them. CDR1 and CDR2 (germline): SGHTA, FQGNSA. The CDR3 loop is CASSLSLRLASYEQYF. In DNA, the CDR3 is TGTGCCAGCAGCTTATCGTTGCGTCTAGCGTCCTACGAGCAGTACTTC.

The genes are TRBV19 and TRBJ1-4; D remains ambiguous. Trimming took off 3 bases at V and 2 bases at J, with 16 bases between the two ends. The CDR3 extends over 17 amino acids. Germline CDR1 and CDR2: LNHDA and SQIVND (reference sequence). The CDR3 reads CASSIEPRVATNEKLFF. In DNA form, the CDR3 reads TGTGCCAGTAGTATCGAACCTCGGGTTGCGACTAATGAAAAACTGTTTTTT.

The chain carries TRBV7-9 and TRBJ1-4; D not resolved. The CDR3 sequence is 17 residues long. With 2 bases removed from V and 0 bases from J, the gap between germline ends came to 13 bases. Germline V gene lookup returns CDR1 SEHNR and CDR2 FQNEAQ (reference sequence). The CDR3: CASSLHKGLATNEKLFF. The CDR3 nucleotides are TGTGCCAGCAGCTTACATAAGGGCTTGGCAACTAATGAAAAACTGTTTTTT.

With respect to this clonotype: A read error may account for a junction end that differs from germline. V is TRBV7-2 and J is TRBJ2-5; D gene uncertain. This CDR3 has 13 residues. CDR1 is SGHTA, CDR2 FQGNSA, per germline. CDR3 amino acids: CASNLERQETQYF. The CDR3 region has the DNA TGTGCCAGCAACTTAGAGAGGCAAGAGACCCAGTACTTC.

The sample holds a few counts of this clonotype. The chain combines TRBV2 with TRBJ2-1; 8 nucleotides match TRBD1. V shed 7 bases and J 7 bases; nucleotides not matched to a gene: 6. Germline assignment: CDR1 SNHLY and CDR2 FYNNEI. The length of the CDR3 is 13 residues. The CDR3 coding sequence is TGTGCCAGCAAATCGGACAGGGAGAATGAGCAGTTCTTC. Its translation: CASKSDRENEQFF. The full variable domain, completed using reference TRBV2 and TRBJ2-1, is EPEVTQTPSHQVTQMGQEVILRCVPISNHLYFYWYRQILGQKVEFLVSFYNNEISEKSEIFDDQFSVERPDGSNFTLKIRSTKLEDSAMYFCASKSDRENEQFFGPGTRLTVL.